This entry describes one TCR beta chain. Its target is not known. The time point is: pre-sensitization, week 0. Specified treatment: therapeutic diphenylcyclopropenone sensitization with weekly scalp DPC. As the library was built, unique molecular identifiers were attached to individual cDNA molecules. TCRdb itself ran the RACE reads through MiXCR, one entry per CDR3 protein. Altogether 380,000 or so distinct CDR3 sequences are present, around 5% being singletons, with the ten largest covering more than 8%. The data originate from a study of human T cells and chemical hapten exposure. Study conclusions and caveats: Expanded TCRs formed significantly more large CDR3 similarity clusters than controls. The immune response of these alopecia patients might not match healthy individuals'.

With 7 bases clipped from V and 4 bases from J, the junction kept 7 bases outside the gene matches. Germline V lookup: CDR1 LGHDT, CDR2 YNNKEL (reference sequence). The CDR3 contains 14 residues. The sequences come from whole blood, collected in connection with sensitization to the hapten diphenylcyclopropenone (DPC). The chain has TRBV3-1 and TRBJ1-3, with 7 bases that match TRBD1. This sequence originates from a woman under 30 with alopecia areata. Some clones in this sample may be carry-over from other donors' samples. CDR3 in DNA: TGTGCCAGCAATGAGGGGGCGCGCGGAAACACCATATATTTT. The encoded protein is CASNEGARGNTIYF.